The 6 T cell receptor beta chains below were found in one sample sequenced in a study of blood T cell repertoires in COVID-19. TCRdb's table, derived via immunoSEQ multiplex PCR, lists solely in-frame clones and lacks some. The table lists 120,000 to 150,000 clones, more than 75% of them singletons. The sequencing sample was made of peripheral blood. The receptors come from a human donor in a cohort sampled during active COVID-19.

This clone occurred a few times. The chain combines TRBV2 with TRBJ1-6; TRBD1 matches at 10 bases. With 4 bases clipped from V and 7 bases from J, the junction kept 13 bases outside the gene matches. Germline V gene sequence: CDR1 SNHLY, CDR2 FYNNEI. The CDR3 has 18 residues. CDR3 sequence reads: CASSVSGTGAWGNSPLHF. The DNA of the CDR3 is TGTGCCAGCAGTGTTTCCGGGACAGGGGCCTGGGGCAATTCACCCCTCCACTTT.

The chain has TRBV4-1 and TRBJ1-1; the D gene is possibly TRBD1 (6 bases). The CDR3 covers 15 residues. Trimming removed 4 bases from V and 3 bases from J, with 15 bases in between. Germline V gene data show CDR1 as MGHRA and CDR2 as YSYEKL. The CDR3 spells CASSPNPTGYTEAFF. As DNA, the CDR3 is TGCGCCAGCAGCCCTAATCCAACAGGGTACACTGAAGCTTTCTTT.

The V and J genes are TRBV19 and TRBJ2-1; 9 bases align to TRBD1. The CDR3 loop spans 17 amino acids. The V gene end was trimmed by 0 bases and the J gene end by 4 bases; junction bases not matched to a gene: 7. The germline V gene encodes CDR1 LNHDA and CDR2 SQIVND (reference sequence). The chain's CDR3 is CASSIEGGQGIYNEQFF. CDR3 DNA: TGTGCCAGTAGTATAGAGGGGGGACAGGGCATTTACAATGAGCAGTTCTTC.

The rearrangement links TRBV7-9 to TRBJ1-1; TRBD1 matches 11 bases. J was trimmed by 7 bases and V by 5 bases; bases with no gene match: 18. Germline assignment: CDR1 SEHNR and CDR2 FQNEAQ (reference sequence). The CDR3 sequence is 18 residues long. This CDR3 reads CASSRLRTGGRYLSEAFF. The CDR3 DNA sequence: TGTGCCAGCAGCCGTCTCCGGACAGGGGGCCGATATTTGAGTGAAGCTTTCTTT.

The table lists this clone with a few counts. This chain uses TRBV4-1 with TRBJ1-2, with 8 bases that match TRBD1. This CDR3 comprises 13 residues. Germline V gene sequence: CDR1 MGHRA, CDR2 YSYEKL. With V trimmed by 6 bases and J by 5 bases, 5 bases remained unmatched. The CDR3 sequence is CASSRGQGYGYTF. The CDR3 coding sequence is TGCGCCAGCAGTCGCGGACAGGGTTATGGCTACACCTTC.

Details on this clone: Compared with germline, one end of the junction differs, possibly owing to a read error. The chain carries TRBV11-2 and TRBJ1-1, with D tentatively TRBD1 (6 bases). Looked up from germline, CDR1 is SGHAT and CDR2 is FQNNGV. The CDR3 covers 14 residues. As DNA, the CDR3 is TGTGCCAGCAGCTTAAGGGGGATGGCAGGGGAAGATTTCTTT. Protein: CASSLRGMAGEDFF.